This is a list of T cell receptor beta chains from one sample in a study of T cells after yellow fever vaccination. TCRdb passed the 5' RACE reads through MiXCR, listing each CDR3 protein once. The sample consists of hundreds of thousands of distinct CDR3 sequences, roughly an eighth of them appearing once. The material was PBMCs, obtained on the day of the yellow fever booster vaccination. The receptors originated from a man under 40 who received the YFV17D yellow fever vaccine. Both conserved end residues are part of each CDR3. D genes are given only for firm matches. The listing skips clone size in some rows; elsewhere it reads once, few, many or a size class.

TRBV9,TRBJ2-5,few,.,CASSVGWSGEETQYF,TGTGCCAGCAGCGTAGGTTGGTCGGGAGAAGAGACCCAGTACTTC
TRBV27,TRBJ2-7,few,.,CAGARGHEQYF,TGTGCCGGAGCTCGCGGACACGAGCAGTACTTC
TRBV7-2,TRBJ1-2,.,.,CASSSEVTHLYGYTF,TGTGCCAGCAGCTCAGAAGTGACCCACCTATATGGCTACACCTTC
TRBV7-2,TRBJ1-2,.,.,CASSLAQAYGYTF,TGTGCCAGCAGCTTAGCTCAGGCCTATGGCTACACCTTC
TRBV29-1,TRBJ2-3,.,TRBD2,CSVGLAAPTDTQYF,TGCAGCGTCGGACTAGCGGCCCCCACAGATACGCAGTATTTT
TRBV5-1,TRBJ2-2,.,.,CASSLPQVNTGELFF,TGCGCCAGCAGCTTGCCCCAGGTCAACACCGGGGAGCTGTTTTTT
TRBV7-2,TRBJ2-7,.,.,CASSLDTSSYYEQYF,TGTGCCAGCAGCTTAGATACTAGCTCCTACTACGAGCAGTACTTC
TRBV5-1,TRBJ2-1,few,TRBD1,CASTTGGNEQFF,TGCGCCAGCACGACAGGGGGCAATGAGCAGTTCTTC
TRBV5-1,TRBJ2-3,.,TRBD1,CASSFRQGFRTDTQYF,TGCGCCAGCAGCTTCAGACAGGGTTTTCGCACAGATACGCAGTATTTT
TRBV5-1,TRBJ1-2,.,.,CASSPTTAAYGYTF,TGCGCCAGCAGCCCGACCACGGCGGCATATGGCTACACCTTC
TRBV7-2,TRBJ1-6,.,.,CASSLTGTSPLHF,TGTGCCAGCAGCTTAACAGGGACTTCACCCCTCCACTTT
TRBV5-1,TRBJ2-7,few,TRBD2,CASSLYVGGTEQYF,TGCGCCAGCAGCTTGTACGTGGGAGGGACCGAGCAGTACTTC
TRBV15,TRBJ1-1,.,.,CATGKGMNTEAFF,TGTGCCACCGGAAAGGGGATGAACACTGAAGCTTTCTTT
TRBV10-3,TRBJ2-3,many,TRBD2,CAISEGSGRPDTQYF,TGTGCCATCAGTGAAGGGAGCGGGAGACCAGATACGCAGTATTTT
TRBV5-1,TRBJ2-7,few,TRBD1,CASGSGQLSSYEQYF,TGCGCCAGCGGCTCGGGACAGTTGAGCTCCTACGAGCAGTACTTC
TRBV6-2/TRBV6-3,TRBJ2-7,few,.,CASSLRPGNSYEQYF,TGTGCCAGCAGTCTTCGCCCGGGGAACTCGTACGAGCAGTACTTC
TRBV6-2/TRBV6-3,TRBJ2-7,many,.,CASTVQNSYEQYF,TGTGCCAGCACCGTGCAAAATTCCTACGAGCAGTACTTC
TRBV27,TRBJ2-3,.,.,CASSFIGSSTDTQYF,TGTGCCAGCAGTTTTATCGGATCTAGCACAGATACGCAGTATTTT
TRBV20-1,TRBJ1-1,few,.,CSVGVSRGVTEAFF,TGCAGTGTTGGGGTTTCCCGAGGTGTCACTGAAGCTTTCTTT
TRBV7-9,TRBJ2-7,few,.,CAIAAGNYEQYF,TGTGCCATCGCCGCGGGGAACTACGAGCAGTACTTC
TRBV29-1,TRBJ1-2,few,TRBD1,CSVSRGRNNYGYTF,TGCAGCGTGAGCAGGGGGCGCAATAACTATGGCTACACCTTC
TRBV7-2,TRBJ2-7,many,.,CASSKTGLSYEQYF,TGTGCCAGCAGCAAAACAGGGTTGAGCTACGAGCAGTACTTC
TRBV29-1,TRBJ2-5,few,TRBD2,CSVGFSGETQYF,TGCAGCGTTGGGTTTAGCGGGGAGACCCAGTACTTC
TRBV2,TRBJ2-2,.,.,CASRGHTETGELFF,TGTGCCAGCAGGGGCCATACCGAGACCGGGGAGCTGTTTTTT
TRBV20-1,TRBJ2-1,.,.,CSALPRADEQFF,TGCAGTGCTTTACCGAGGGCCGATGAGCAGTTCTTC
TRBV7-2,TRBJ1-5,many,.,CASQVGTNQPQHF,TGTGCCAGCCAGGTCGGGACCAATCAGCCCCAGCATTTT
TRBV6-5,TRBJ2-7,.,.,CASSYSRDGRPTYEQYF,TGTGCCAGCAGTTACTCACGGGACGGGCGCCCCACCTACGAGCAGTACTTC
TRBV28,TRBJ2-7,.,.,CASSFGKLYEQYF,TGTGCCAGCAGTTTCGGTAAACTCTACGAGCAGTACTTC
TRBV12-3/TRBV12-4,TRBJ2-3,.,TRBD2,CASRRLAGLQTDTQYF,TGTGCCAGCAGGAGACTAGCGGGACTACAGACAGATACGCAGTATTTT
TRBV7-9,TRBJ2-5,.,.,CASSLRAREEETQYF,TGTGCCAGCAGCTTAAGGGCCAGGGAGGAAGAGACCCAGTACTTC
TRBV7-2,TRBJ2-3,few,.,CASIRGNGRTDTQYF,TGTGCCAGCATCCGAGGAAACGGCCGCACAGATACGCAGTATTTT
TRBV24-1,TRBJ2-1,.,.,CAIGGYNEQFF,TGTGCTATAGGGGGCTACAATGAGCAGTTCTTC